One sample yielded the 2 T cell receptor beta chains listed below, sequenced in a study of siplizumab effects on memory and regulatory T cells. Assay: immunoSEQ multiplex PCR; the TCRdb copy retains only in-frame clones and omits some. Of roughly 110,000 clones detected, 93% appear once; the ten largest clones hold 0.16%. The sequenced material came from non-Treg CD4+ T cells sorted from blood. All receptors derive from a human donor in good health.

The chain combines TRBV27 with TRBJ1-3; D is unclear. This CDR3 comprises 18 residues. Germline V lookup: CDR1 MNHEY, CDR2 SMNVEV (reference sequence). V was clipped by 6 bases and J by 0 bases, with 21 bases between them. The chain's CDR3 is CASSKARQPLDSGNTIYF. DNA for the CDR3: TGTGCCAGCAGCAAAGCCCGACAACCTTTAGACTCTGGAAACACCATATATTTT.

V and J are TRBV5-4 and TRBJ2-4, with 9 bases fitting TRBD2. This CDR3 contains 18 residues. Per the germline V gene, CDR1 is SGHNT and CDR2 is YYREEE (reference sequence). J lost 8 bases, V lost 1 base, and 16 bases had no gene match. CDR3 protein: CASSLFSSGVAVGDIQYF. The CDR3 DNA is TGTGCCAGCAGCTTGTTTTCTAGCGGGGTCGCAGTGGGAGACATTCAGTACTTC.